Shown below are 10 T cell receptor beta chains from a single sample sequenced in a study of T cells after yellow fever vaccination. A single record per CDR3 protein comes from TCRdb applying MiXCR to the 5' RACE reads. The sample records under 700,000 distinct CDR3 sequences, less than 20% being singletons. The sample here was PBMCs, taken 5 days after the first yellow fever vaccination. These receptors were obtained from a man younger than 35 who received the YFV17D yellow fever vaccine.

This clonotype has only a few counts. This chain connects TRBV7-9 to TRBJ2-3; no definite D call. V gave up 1 base and J gave up 3 bases, with 8 bases separating them. The germline V gene encodes CDR1 SEHNR and CDR2 FQNEAQ (reference sequence). The CDR3 totals 14 residues. The CDR3 coding sequence is TGTGCCAGCAGCTTAGAACCGGTTACAGATACGCAGTATTTT. This encodes CASSLEPVTDTQYF.

This clonotype was seen only a few times. The chain has TRBV12-3 or TRBV12-4 and TRBJ2-2; D gene uncertain. Trimming left V 6 bases short and J 2 bases short, with 10 bases between. CDR3 length: 14 amino acids. CDR3 sequence: CASRPSSNTGELFF. DNA of the CDR3: TGTGCCAGCAGACCCTCGTCAAACACCGGGGAGCTGTTTTTT.

This clonotype was recorded a few times. The chain is built from TRBV6-2 or TRBV6-3 and TRBJ1-1; D gene uncertain. This CDR3 has 15 residues. From germline, CDR1 is MNHEY and CDR2 SVGEGT. The V end lost 2 bases, the J end lost 1 base, and 11 bases lay between the germline ends. As DNA, the CDR3 is TGTGCCAGCAGTTACACTGGGAAAGGGAACACTGAAGCTTTCTTT. Translated: CASSYTGKGNTEAFF.

This clonotype has more than one count but fewer than ten. The chain carries TRBV25-1 and TRBJ2-3; TRBD2 matches 13 bases. The CDR3 contains 16 residues. Trimming removed 8 bases from V and 2 bases from J; junction bases left unmatched: 7. Germline V gene lookup returns CDR1 MGHDK and CDR2 SYGVNS. The CDR3 region is CASGGTSGVPTDTQYF. As DNA, the CDR3 is TGTGCCAGCGGGGGGACTAGCGGGGTCCCCACAGATACGCAGTATTTT.

A few counts support this clonotype. V usage is TRBV12-3 or TRBV12-4 and J usage is TRBJ1-1; 11 bases map to TRBD1. J lost 0 bases, V lost 1 base, and 1 base had no gene match. CDR3 length: 16 amino acids. The CDR3 nucleotides read TGTGCCAGCAGTTTAGGGACAGGGGGCTTGAACACTGAAGCTTTCTTT. Translated: CASSLGTGGLNTEAFF.

The V gene is TRBV5-1, the J gene TRBJ2-2, with unresolved D. V lost 0 bases, J lost 6 bases, and 9 bases lay in between. Germline V CDR1 and CDR2: SGHRS, YFSETQ. The CDR3 consists of 14 residues. CDR3 in amino acids: CASSLAGSAGELFF. The CDR3 coding sequence is TGCGCCAGCAGCTTGGCCGGCTCCGCCGGGGAGCTGTTTTTT.

This clonotype has a handful of counts. The rearrangement uses TRBV5-6 and TRBJ2-7; a weak D match, TRBD1 (6 bases). Between the trimmed V and J ends, which lost 4 bases and 6 bases, there was a span of 14 bases. From germline, CDR1 is SGHDT and CDR2 YYEEEE. This CDR3 has 13 residues. The CDR3 bases are TGTGCCAGCAGCGGATCGGGACATTCCGAGCAGTACGTC. Protein product: CASSGSGHSEQYV.

This chain uses TRBV7-6 with TRBJ2-3; perhaps TRBD2 as D (6 bases). V was trimmed by 5 bases and J by 6 bases, leaving 12 bases between them. The germline V gene has CDR1 SGHVS and CDR2 FNYEAQ. This CDR3 has 13 residues. The CDR3 sequence is CASSTRGGDTQYF. Written as DNA, the CDR3 is TGTGCCAGCAGCACGCGGGGCGGCGATACGCAGTATTTT.

The gene calls are TRBV29-1 and TRBJ2-1, with a weak D call TRBD1 (5 bases). Trimming cost V 1 base and J 4 bases, with 11 bases left between them. The CDR3 sequence is 14 residues long. CDR1 and CDR2 from the germline V gene are SQVTM and ANQGSEA. Written as DNA, the CDR3 is TGCAGCGTTGAAGCTGGGGCCGTATACAATGAGCAGTTCTTC. This codes for CSVEAGAVYNEQFF.

This clonotype has a handful of counts. The V and J genes are TRBV6-5 and TRBJ1-6, with 7 bases fitting TRBD1. Germline V gives CDR1 MNHEY, CDR2 SVGAGI. Unmatched junction bases numbered 8, after V lost 0 bases and J lost 0 bases. The CDR3 is 19 residues long. Here the CDR3 reads CASSYSGLRDSSYNSPLHF. As DNA, the CDR3 is TGTGCCAGCAGTTACTCGGGTCTTCGGGACAGCTCCTATAATTCACCCCTCCACTTT.